This T cell receptor (beta chain) was recovered during a study of T cell changes during pregnancy in multiple sclerosis. The protocol was immunoSEQ multiplex PCR, while the TCRdb copy is restricted to in-frame clones and leaves out a portion. The repertoire holds roughly 48,000 clones, about 93% seen once, with roughly 0.5% in the top ten. This CDR3 comprises 15 residues. V was cut by 0 bases and J by 3 bases, with 10 bases left in between. The germline gives CDR1 SGHNT, CDR2 YYREEE (reference sequence). The sequence derives from a female donor with multiple sclerosis, enrolled in a pregnancy study. Material: CD4+ T cells from peripheral blood mononuclear cells, obtained in the first trimester of pregnancy. This chain uses TRBV5-4 with TRBJ2-1; the D gene is possibly TRBD2 (5 bases). For the CDR3, the DNA is TGTGCCAGCAGCTTGGCCGGGGATGGCTACAATGAGCAGTTCTTC. Amino acids: CASSLAGDGYNEQFF. Full variable domain (outside the CDR3, taken from reference TRBV5-4 and TRBJ2-1): ETGVTQSPTHLIKTRGQQVTLRCSSQSGHNTVSWYQQALGQGPQFIFQYYREEENGRGNFPPRFSGLQFPNYSSELNVNALELDDSALYLCASSLAGDGYNEQFFGPGTRLTVL.